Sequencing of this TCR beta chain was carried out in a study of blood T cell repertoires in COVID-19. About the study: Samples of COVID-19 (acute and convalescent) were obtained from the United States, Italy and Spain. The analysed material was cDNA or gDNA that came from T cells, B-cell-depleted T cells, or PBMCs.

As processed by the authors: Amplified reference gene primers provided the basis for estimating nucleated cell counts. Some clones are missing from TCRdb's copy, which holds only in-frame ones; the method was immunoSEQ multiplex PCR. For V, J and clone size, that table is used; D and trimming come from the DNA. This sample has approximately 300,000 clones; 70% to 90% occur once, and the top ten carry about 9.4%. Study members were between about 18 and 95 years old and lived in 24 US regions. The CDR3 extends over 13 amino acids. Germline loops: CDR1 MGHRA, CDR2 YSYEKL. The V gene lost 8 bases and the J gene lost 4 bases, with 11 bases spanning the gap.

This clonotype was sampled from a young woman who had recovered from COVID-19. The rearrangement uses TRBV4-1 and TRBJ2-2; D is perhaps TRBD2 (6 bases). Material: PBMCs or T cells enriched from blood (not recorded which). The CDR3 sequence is CASSSASTGELFF. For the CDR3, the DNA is TGCGCCAGCTCTAGCGCCTCCACCGGGGAGCTGTTTTTT.